A single sample gave rise to the 3 T cell receptor beta chains below, sequenced in a study of T cell changes during pregnancy in multiple sclerosis. The protocol was immunoSEQ multiplex PCR, while the TCRdb copy is restricted to in-frame clones and leaves out a portion. The table includes about 46,000 clones, 91% detected once. The sequencing used CD8+ T cells from peripheral blood mononuclear cells, collected in the second trimester of pregnancy. Receptors were obtained from a female donor with multiple sclerosis, enrolled in a pregnancy study.

This clone was detected only a few times. The gene calls are TRBV4-2 and TRBJ2-5; D possibly corresponds to TRBD2 (6 bases). Germline assignment: CDR1 LGHNA and CDR2 YNFKEQ. V gave up 0 bases and J gave up 1 base, with 15 bases separating them. The CDR3 runs to 17 residues. The CDR3 loop is CASSQDGPLGGQETQYF. CDR3 nucleotide sequence: TGTGCCAGCAGCCAAGATGGTCCCTTGGGGGGCCAAGAGACCCAGTACTTC.

V and J are TRBV6-1 and TRBJ1-1; D is unclear. Trimming left V 8 bases short and J 8 bases short, with 15 bases between. From germline, CDR1 is MNHNS and CDR2 SASEGT. CDR3 length: 12 amino acids. The CDR3 DNA reads TGTGCCAGCCCCGGACTGAAGGCCGAAGCTTTCTTT. Amino acid sequence: CASPGLKAEAFF.

This chain joins TRBV6-4 and TRBJ2-1; perhaps TRBD2 as D (6 bases). CDR3 length equals 16 residues. Trimming stripped 0 bases from V and 7 bases from J, with 16 bases between. Germline values: CDR1 MRHNA, CDR2 SNTAGT. CDR3 protein: CASSDSEAGSSNEQFF. The CDR3 region has the DNA TGTGCCAGCAGTGACTCCGAAGCGGGCTCGAGTAATGAGCAGTTCTTC.